Detailed here is one TCR beta chain. Antigen unknown. This entry is derived from a study of cytomegalovirus exposure and HLA in healthy donors. About the study: The same platform used for the 500 to 850 first-cohort repertoires was also used for the approximately 120 validation repertoires, as a later analysis reported. General study points: In vitro checks showed that a few CMV-associated chains really do target CMV antigens.

This CDR3 region has 13 residues. Trimming left V 0 bases short and J 6 bases short, with 8 bases between. Looked up from germline, CDR1 is LGHNT and CDR2 is FRNRAP. Generated by immunoSEQ multiplex PCR, the TCRdb table keeps only in-frame clones and is missing some. The sample has some 310,000 clones, roughly 88% seen once. Input material: PBMCs. J is TRBJ1-2 and V is TRBV12-5; D unresolved. The sequence derives from a man younger than 40 in good health and CMV-seronegative. The CDR3 nucleotides read TGTGCTAGTGGTTTGGTAAGGACTAATGGCTACACCTTC. As protein: CASGLVRTNGYTF.